This TCR beta chain is from a study of CXCR3-negative and CXCR3-positive naive CD8 T cells (dated by TCRdb to about 2019). A note on the overall study: In total, 110 million to 150 million TRB reads were obtained, corresponding to roughly 1.5 +/- 0.3 million reads per library. Data from roughly eleven donors, pooled across two independent experiments, went into the diversity and physicochemical repertoire analyses. The TRBV-TRBJ cluster analysis covered naive subsets from 5 donors and memory cells from 3 donors.

The study at large found these results: TRB CDR3s from CXCR3-positive naive cells showed higher hydrophobicity (lower Kidera factor 4), lower energy, and higher strength and volume indices than CXCR3-negative naive cells. Repertoire diversity was comparably high in both naive subsets but much lower in memory CD8+ T cells. Naive CXCR3-negative and CXCR3-positive cells from the same donor showed similar TRBV-TRBJ usage, whereas memory cells showed distinct patterns. Because surface CD5, which is linked to self-reactivity in mice, was comparable between the naive subsets, TCR interaction strength was also inferred from TRB CDR3 physicochemical properties. Freshly isolated PBMCs were used for most assays because CXCR3 expression went down partially after cryopreservation.

The CDR3 covers 16 residues, taking in both the cysteine and the phenylalanine. No DNA sequence is on record. CDR1 and CDR2, per the germline V gene, are MGHRA and YSYEKL. Turning to this clonotype: Its antigen is unknown.

For each CD8+ T cell subset, flow sorting was done in triplicate, and roughly 330,000 cells per subset went directly into RLT lysis buffer. To keep memory contaminants out, a stringent definition of naive CD8+ T cells was applied: CD45RO-CCR7+CD27+CD95-. Standard density gradient centrifugation was used to isolate peripheral blood mononuclear cells from buffy coats. A FACSAria III was used to flow-sort naive CXCR3-negative and CXCR3-positive CD8+ T cells. An RNeasy Mini Kit was used to extract total RNA from the sorted cells. TCRdb lists the instrument as NextSeq 550. The Human TCR Profiling Kit (MiLaboratory) was used to make UMI-labeled 5' RACE TRB cDNA libraries. The full amount of extracted RNA was used for cDNA synthesis, and the full amount of resulting cDNA was used for PCR amplification. The libraries were made side by side, with each library going through the same number of PCR cycles. As for the original processing: With a requirement of at least two reads per UMI, MIGEC and MiXCR extracted about 52,000 +/- 9,100 unique UMI-labeled TRB cDNA molecules per library. An average of about 40,000 +/- 10,000 functional in-frame TRB CDR3 nucleotide clonotypes without stop codons was found per library. Diversity metrics, including normalized Shannon-Wiener and Chao1, were computed in VDJtools after downsampling to 5000 UMI-labeled TRB molecules per sample. VDJtools was used to calculate clonotype-size-weighted physicochemical properties of the central five CDR3 residues, namely interaction energy, strength, volume and Kidera factor 4. The reads went through TCRdb reprocessing, and each CDR3 protein sequence gets one entry with no DNA. TCRdb's processing, not the authors' own work, is the source of the V and J calls. The sample has over 100,000 distinct CDR3 sequences on record. Together, the top ten hold around 0.5% of the sample.

This TCR derives from a human donor in good health. Some clones in this sample may be carry-over from other donors' samples. The rearranged segments are TRBV4-1 and TRBJ2-5; lacking DNA, the TRBD2 call made by TCRdb goes unchecked. Material for sequencing was naive CXCR3- CD8+ T cells from blood. The cell subset or site label, read with the paper, signifies: CD45RO-CCR7+CD27+CD95- naive CD8+ T cells lacking CXCR3 (TNR3-). The CDR3 protein sequence reads: CASSLRLAGGGETQYF.